The present TCR beta chain was sequenced within a study of blood T cell repertoires in COVID-19 (TCRdb year 2020). Broadly, across the study: Samples from collaborators originated in the United States, Italy and Spain and spanned both the acute and convalescent phases of COVID-19. The material from the prospective study consisted of cDNA or gDNA derived from T cells, B-cell-depleted T cells, or PBMCs. Subjects who had been exposed to COVID-19, were actively infected with it, or had recovered from it provided the deeply sampled blood TCRbeta repertoires that made up the dataset. A freely available public database, intended as a resource for researchers studying the immune response to SARS-CoV-2, is where the repertoires were released. The samples were drawn from the first 160 participants of the ongoing ImmuneRACE study and from over a thousand subjects provided by 6 global collaborators. Nearly every sample came with metadata listing a de-identified subject ID, COVID-19 status, age in years and sex. Where available, HLA class I and class II types were taken from metadata supplied by the sample provider and were not determined by assay-based typing. Results and caveats for the whole study, not just this receptor: How much clinical and demographic metadata was included differed by source and by participant, and the metadata was provided uncurated.

Taken from the germline V gene, the CDR1 and CDR2 loops are KGHDR and SFDVKD. Trimming takes 9 bases from V and 3 bases from J, and the germline ends sit 10 bases apart. The CDR3 runs 13 residues from the cysteine to the phenylalanine. The kept DNA is CDR3 alone, 39 bases in frame from the first base. TCRbeta CDR3 regions were amplified from genomic DNA by means of the immunoSEQ Assay, a bias-controlled multiplex PCR. The study's own analysis went as follows. Within the assay, amplification of reference gene primers was used to estimate how many nucleated cells each sample contained. Sequence reads were collapsed and filtered to measure the absolute abundance of every unique TCRbeta CDR3 rearrangement. For each sample, productive Simpson clonality was calculated as the square root of Simpson's diversity index over productive rearrangements. Sourced from immuneACCESS, this table was stored by TCRdb with only in-frame sequences that have V and J called. A share of the clones is absent; for the studies checked, an unresolved V gene accounts for under half, and the remainder has no known explanation. The V and J calls and clone size come from that table; D and trimming were worked out from the DNA. The sample table lists tens of thousands of clones, about 80% of them with a count of one. In total, the top ten clones hold 5% to 6.5% of the sample.

The collaborating institutions used their own protocols to collect whole blood in K2EDTA tubes. For TCRbeta analysis, collaborator samples were shipped as frozen whole blood, as isolated PBMCs, or as DNA extracted from either sample type. This clone came up a few times. Its antigen target is currently unknown. No base quality information exists; no much larger clone differs at one position. The specimen sequenced was peripheral blood. The chain was built from TRBV24-1 and TRBJ2-2; confidence is insufficient to name the D gene. The clonotype originates from a woman aged 60-75 years with acute or convalescent COVID-19. In nucleotides, the sequence is TGTGCCACCTCAAATTCAGACACCGGGGAGCTGTTTTTT. It specifies CATSNSDTGELFF.